This T cell receptor (beta chain) comes out of a study of T cell changes during pregnancy in multiple sclerosis. Clones were sequenced by immunoSEQ multiplex PCR, and TCRdb holds only the in-frame ones, with some missing. The table has more than 55,000 clones, roughly nine tenths seen once; the top ten hold approximately 1.1%. This specimen was peripheral blood, taken in the third trimester of pregnancy. The TCR originated in a female donor with multiple sclerosis, enrolled in a pregnancy study.

CDR3 sequence (DNA): TGTGCCTGGACTAGCGGGAGAAGAATCGGCCCCTCAAGAGGGTACAATGAGCAGTTCTTC. It translates to CAWTSGRRIGPSRGYNEQFF. The rearrangement uses TRBV30 and TRBJ2-1; TRBD2 agrees at 10 bases. V shed 4 bases and J 4 bases; nucleotides not matched to a gene: 22. Per the germline V gene, CDR1 is GTSNPN and CDR2 is SVGIG (reference sequence). This CDR3 has 20 amino acids.